This TCR beta chain was captured by sequencing in a study of T cells in Graves' hyperthyroidism and ophthalmopathy. The V gene lost 4 bases and the J gene lost 3 bases, with 16 bases spanning the gap. The CDR3 loop spans 15 amino acids. The germline V gene has CDR1 LGHDT and CDR2 YNNKEL (reference sequence). It was RNA transcripts that yielded the amplified TCR beta CDR3 regions. First-round RT-PCR of the TCR CDR3 relied on the HTBI primer set. TCRdb itself ran the multiplex PCR reads through MiXCR, one entry per CDR3 protein. Of roughly 700,000 distinct CDR3 sequences listed, around a sixth are singletons. Many counts were recorded for this clonotype. PBMCs stemmed from 10 ml fresh peripheral blood.

Sample: blood. The chain combines TRBV3-1 with TRBJ2-7; D remains unclear. This receptor was taken from a man aged 50-60 years with Graves' hyperthyroidism. DNA of the CDR3: TGTGCCAGCAGCCTACAAAATGACCCGTACTACGAGCAGTACTTC. Amino acid sequence: CASSLQNDPYYEQYF.